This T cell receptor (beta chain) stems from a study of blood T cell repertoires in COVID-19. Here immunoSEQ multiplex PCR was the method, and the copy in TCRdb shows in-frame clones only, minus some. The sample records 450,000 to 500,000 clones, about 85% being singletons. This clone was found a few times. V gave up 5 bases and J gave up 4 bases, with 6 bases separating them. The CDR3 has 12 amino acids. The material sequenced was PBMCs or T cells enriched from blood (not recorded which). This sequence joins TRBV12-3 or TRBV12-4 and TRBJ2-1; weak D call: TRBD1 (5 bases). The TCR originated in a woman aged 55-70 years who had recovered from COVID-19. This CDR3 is CASSTGYNEQFF. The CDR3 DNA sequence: TGTGCCAGCAGTACAGGATACAATGAGCAGTTCTTC.